This is a list of T cell receptor beta chains from one sample in a study of cytomegalovirus exposure and HLA in healthy donors. Libraries were prepared by immunoSEQ multiplex PCR; TCRdb keeps only in-frame clonotypes and omits some of them. The profile shows 160,000 or so clones, 80% to 90% of them singletons. The source material was PBMCs. These receptors originate from a woman between 18 and 29 years old in good health and CMV-seronegative. The CDR3 runs from the conserved cysteine through the conserved F or W. D genes are given only for firm matches. Clone size is not always given. Where it is, it says once, few, many or a class for expanded clones.

v_gene: TRBV6-5; d_gene: TRBD1; j_gene: TRBJ1-6; abundance: -; CDR3aa: CASSRQGADSPLHF; CDR3nt: TGTGCCAGCAGTCGACAGGGGGCGGATTCACCCCTCCACTTT
v_gene: TRBV4-1; d_gene: TRBD2; j_gene: TRBJ2-2; abundance: -; CDR3aa: CASSQDLAGGDTGELFF; CDR3nt: TGCGCCAGCAGCCAAGATTTAGCGGGGGGGGACACCGGGGAGCTGTTTTTT
v_gene: TRBV5-4; d_gene: TRBD1; j_gene: TRBJ2-7; abundance: -; CDR3aa: CASSDPDRSTYEQYF; CDR3nt: TGTGCCAGCAGCGACCCGGACAGGTCGACCTACGAGCAGTACTTC
v_gene: TRBV28; d_gene: -; j_gene: TRBJ1-1; abundance: -; CDR3aa: CASSLNGAEAFF; CDR3nt: TGTGCCAGCAGCTTAAATGGAGCTGAAGCTTTCTTT
v_gene: TRBV7-3; d_gene: -; j_gene: TRBJ2-2; abundance: -; CDR3aa: CASSSDRNTGELFF; CDR3nt: TGTGCCAGCAGCTCAGACAGGAACACCGGGGAGCTGTTTTTT
v_gene: TRBV29-1; d_gene: TRBD1; j_gene: TRBJ2-6; abundance: -; CDR3aa: CSVEATGAGANVLTF; CDR3nt: TGCAGCGTTGAAGCGACAGGGGCTGGGGCCAACGTCCTGACTTTC
v_gene: TRBV30; d_gene: TRBD2; j_gene: TRBJ2-1; abundance: once; CDR3aa: CAWSSGRLYNEQFF; CDR3nt: TGTGCCTGGAGTAGCGGGAGGCTCTACAATGAGCAGTTCTTC
v_gene: TRBV28; d_gene: -; j_gene: TRBJ2-7; abundance: -; CDR3aa: CASELGTSPYEQYF; CDR3nt: TGTGCCAGCGAACTCGGGACTTCTCCCTACGAGCAGTACTTC
v_gene: TRBV19; d_gene: TRBD1; j_gene: TRBJ2-7; abundance: -; CDR3aa: CASSIGPGGNEQYF; CDR3nt: TGTGCCAGTAGTATAGGTCCAGGGGGCAACGAGCAGTACTTC
v_gene: TRBV28; d_gene: -; j_gene: TRBJ1-5; abundance: once; CDR3aa: CASSLGHRQPQHF; CDR3nt: TGTGCCAGCAGTTTGGGGCACCGTCAGCCCCAGCATTTT
v_gene: TRBV4-2; d_gene: -; j_gene: TRBJ1-4; abundance: few; CDR3aa: CASSLDGATNEKLFF; CDR3nt: TGTGCCAGCAGCTTGGACGGGGCAACTAATGAAAAACTGTTTTTT
v_gene: TRBV4-3; d_gene: -; j_gene: TRBJ1-2; abundance: -; CDR3aa: CASSQPLDGRGYGYTF; CDR3nt: TGCGCCAGCAGCCAACCGCTGGACGGACGGGGGTATGGCTACACCTTC
v_gene: TRBV4-2; d_gene: TRBD1; j_gene: TRBJ1-4; abundance: many; CDR3aa: CASSSPRQGAGKLFF; CDR3nt: TGTGCCAGCAGCTCCCCCCGACAGGGGGCGGGAAAACTGTTTTTT
v_gene: TRBV29-1; d_gene: TRBD2; j_gene: TRBJ2-1; abundance: -; CDR3aa: CSVSSGRGYNEQFF; CDR3nt: TGCAGCGTTTCTAGCGGGAGGGGCTACAATGAGCAGTTCTTC
v_gene: TRBV4-3; d_gene: TRBD2; j_gene: TRBJ2-4; abundance: -; CDR3aa: CASSRTSGSRTKNIQYF; CDR3nt: TGCGCCAGCAGCCGGACTAGCGGGAGCCGTACCAAAAACATTCAGTACTTC
v_gene: TRBV18; d_gene: TRBD1; j_gene: TRBJ2-3; abundance: -; CDR3aa: CASSPIQGASTDTQYF; CDR3nt: TGTGCCAGCTCACCAATCCAGGGGGCTAGCACAGATACGCAGTATTTT
v_gene: TRBV28; d_gene: -; j_gene: TRBJ2-4; abundance: -; CDR3aa: CASRDNYIQYF; CDR3nt: TGTGCCAGTCGGGACAATTACATTCAGTACTTC
v_gene: TRBV5-6; d_gene: TRBD1; j_gene: TRBJ2-7; abundance: -; CDR3aa: CASSLGTGSYGQYF; CDR3nt: TGTGCCAGCAGCTTGGGGACAGGATCCTACGGGCAGTACTTC
v_gene: TRBV5-5; d_gene: -; j_gene: TRBJ2-7; abundance: -; CDR3aa: CASSLAGTRYEQYF; CDR3nt: TGTGCCAGCAGCTTGGCAGGGACTCGATACGAGCAGTACTTC
v_gene: TRBV7-9; d_gene: -; j_gene: TRBJ2-3; abundance: -; CDR3aa: CASSSGGESDTQYF; CDR3nt: TGTGCCAGCAGCTCCGGGGGTGAGTCAGATACGCAGTATTTT
v_gene: TRBV30; d_gene: TRBD1; j_gene: TRBJ1-2; abundance: once; CDR3aa: CLSFGTGPLANYGYTF; CDR3nt: TGTCTTAGTTTCGGGACAGGGCCGCTGGCTAACTATGGCTACACCTTC
v_gene: TRBV10-3; d_gene: -; j_gene: TRBJ1-1; abundance: -; CDR3aa: CAISAGENTEAFF; CDR3nt: TGTGCCATCAGTGCAGGGGAGAACACTGAAGCTTTCTTT
v_gene: TRBV7-2; d_gene: TRBD1; j_gene: TRBJ1-4; abundance: -; CDR3aa: CASSRTGMNEKLFF; CDR3nt: TGTGCCAGCAGTCGGACAGGGATGAATGAAAAACTGTTTTTT
v_gene: TRBV13; d_gene: -; j_gene: TRBJ2-3; abundance: once; CDR3aa: CASSLEAGARTDTQYF; CDR3nt: TGTGCCAGCAGCTTAGAGGCGGGGGCCCGCACAGATACGCAGTATTTT
v_gene: TRBV6-6; d_gene: -; j_gene: TRBJ2-2; abundance: -; CDR3aa: CASMGGNTGELFF; CDR3nt: TGTGCCAGCATGGGGGGGAACACCGGGGAGCTGTTTTTT
v_gene: TRBV18; d_gene: TRBD1; j_gene: TRBJ2-3; abundance: few; CDR3aa: CASSPLAGGSTDTQYF; CDR3nt: TGTGCCAGCTCACCCTTAGCAGGGGGTAGCACAGATACGCAGTATTTT
v_gene: TRBV7-9; d_gene: -; j_gene: TRBJ2-5; abundance: -; CDR3aa: CASSLGTTTGAQYF; CDR3nt: TGTGCCAGCAGCTTAGGGACTACCACCGGGGCCCAGTACTTC
v_gene: TRBV30; d_gene: TRBD1; j_gene: TRBJ1-5; abundance: -; CDR3aa: CAWSTGGHSNQPQHF; CDR3nt: TGTGCCTGGAGTACAGGGGGCCATAGCAATCAGCCCCAGCATTTT
v_gene: TRBV27; d_gene: TRBD1; j_gene: TRBJ1-3; abundance: -; CDR3aa: CASSLSEGTVGNTIYF; CDR3nt: TGTGCCAGCAGTTTATCGGAGGGGACAGTTGGAAACACCATATATTTT
v_gene: TRBV4-3; d_gene: -; j_gene: TRBJ1-1; abundance: -; CDR3aa: CASSQESLTNTEAFF; CDR3nt: TGCGCCAGCAGCCAAGAGAGCTTAACGAACACTGAAGCTTTCTTT
v_gene: TRBV5-1; d_gene: -; j_gene: TRBJ2-2; abundance: -; CDR3aa: CASSLEGAPNTGELFF; CDR3nt: TGCGCCAGCAGCTTGGAAGGGGCGCCGAACACCGGGGAGCTGTTTTTT
v_gene: TRBV7-9; d_gene: TRBD1; j_gene: TRBJ1-2; abundance: -; CDR3aa: CSSSLRQGGDYGYTF; CDR3nt: TGTTCCAGCAGCTTAAGACAGGGAGGTGACTATGGCTACACCTTC
v_gene: TRBV7-2; d_gene: TRBD2; j_gene: TRBJ2-7; abundance: -; CDR3aa: CASSTGGAGGLEQYF; CDR3nt: TGTGCCAGCAGCACCGGGGGGGCGGGAGGGCTTGAGCAGTACTTC
v_gene: TRBV6-4; d_gene: TRBD1; j_gene: TRBJ2-7; abundance: -; CDR3aa: CASSHEGGDRDPRSSYEQYF; CDR3nt: TGTGCCAGCAGTCACGAGGGTGGAGACAGGGACCCGAGGAGCTCCTACGAGCAGTACTTC
v_gene: TRBV11-2; d_gene: TRBD2; j_gene: TRBJ2-3; abundance: -; CDR3aa: CASSLKTSAGLADTQYF; CDR3nt: TGTGCCAGCAGCTTAAAGACTAGCGCTGGTCTCGCAGATACGCAGTATTTT
v_gene: TRBV29-1; d_gene: -; j_gene: TRBJ1-2; abundance: few; CDR3aa: CSVERAGSGYTF; CDR3nt: TGCAGCGTTGAACGGGCAGGGTCTGGCTACACCTTC
v_gene: TRBV2; d_gene: TRBD2; j_gene: TRBJ2-1; abundance: once; CDR3aa: CASSRLAGGPYNEQFF; CDR3nt: TGTGCCAGCAGTAGACTTGCGGGGGGCCCCTACAATGAGCAGTTCTTC
v_gene: TRBV5-6; d_gene: TRBD1; j_gene: TRBJ2-5; abundance: -; CDR3aa: CASSRDRAETQYF; CDR3nt: TGTGCCAGCAGCAGGGACAGGGCGGAGACCCAGTACTTC
v_gene: TRBV2; d_gene: TRBD1; j_gene: TRBJ2-1; abundance: -; CDR3aa: CASSEAAGDTGVGFNEQFF; CDR3nt: TGTGCCAGCAGTGAAGCGGCCGGGGACACAGGGGTGGGATTCAATGAGCAGTTCTTC
v_gene: TRBV29-1; d_gene: -; j_gene: TRBJ1-2; abundance: -; CDR3aa: CSVEYREGYTF; CDR3nt: TGCAGCGTTGAGTACAGGGAAGGCTACACCTTC
v_gene: TRBV30; d_gene: TRBD2; j_gene: TRBJ2-1; abundance: -; CDR3aa: CAWTSGSRNEQFF; CDR3nt: TGTGCCTGGACTAGCGGGAGCAGGAATGAGCAGTTCTTC
v_gene: TRBV2; d_gene: -; j_gene: TRBJ1-1; abundance: -; CDR3aa: CASSDQVKSGTEAFF; CDR3nt: TGTGCCAGCAGTGATCAGGTGAAGAGCGGCACTGAAGCTTTCTTT
v_gene: TRBV4-3; d_gene: -; j_gene: TRBJ1-6; abundance: -; CDR3aa: CASSPSGGESPLHF; CDR3nt: TGCGCCAGCAGCCCCTCCGGGGGAGAGTCACCCCTCCACTTT
v_gene: TRBV5-1; d_gene: -; j_gene: TRBJ1-4; abundance: -; CDR3aa: CASKRLQGTNEKLFF; CDR3nt: TGCGCCAGCAAGCGTTTACAGGGAACTAATGAAAAACTGTTTTTT
v_gene: TRBV2; d_gene: TRBD1; j_gene: TRBJ2-7; abundance: few; CDR3aa: CASRLGTANEQYF; CDR3nt: TGTGCCAGCAGACTCGGGACAGCCAACGAGCAGTACTTC
v_gene: TRBV5-1; d_gene: TRBD2; j_gene: TRBJ2-1; abundance: -; CDR3aa: CASSFRLAGGSEQFF; CDR3nt: TGCGCCAGCAGCTTTCGACTAGCGGGGGGCTCAGAGCAGTTCTTC
v_gene: TRBV18; d_gene: -; j_gene: TRBJ1-1; abundance: few; CDR3aa: CASSPQANTEAFF; CDR3nt: TGTGCCAGCTCACCTCAGGCGAACACTGAAGCTTTCTTT
v_gene: TRBV2; d_gene: TRBD2; j_gene: TRBJ2-7; abundance: -; CDR3aa: CASSVERGVSYEQYF; CDR3nt: TGTGCCAGCAGTGTCGAGCGGGGGGTCTCCTACGAGCAGTACTTC
v_gene: TRBV7-2; d_gene: TRBD2; j_gene: TRBJ2-7; abundance: -; CDR3aa: CASSLVTSGQYF; CDR3nt: TGTGCCAGCAGCTTAGTGACTAGCGGGCAGTACTTC
v_gene: TRBV4-3; d_gene: -; j_gene: TRBJ2-5; abundance: -; CDR3aa: CASSQDGGGSQETQYF; CDR3nt: TGCGCCAGCAGCCAAGATGGTGGCGGTTCCCAAGAGACCCAGTACTTC
v_gene: TRBV30; d_gene: TRBD1; j_gene: TRBJ1-2; abundance: few; CDR3aa: CAWGQGARGYGYTF; CDR3nt: TGTGCCTGGGGCCAGGGGGCTCGTGGGTATGGCTACACCTTC
v_gene: TRBV5-1; d_gene: TRBD1; j_gene: TRBJ1-1; abundance: -; CDR3aa: CASSWGTSQGTTEAFF; CDR3nt: TGCGCCAGCAGCTGGGGGACCTCACAGGGGACCACTGAAGCTTTCTTT
v_gene: TRBV2; d_gene: -; j_gene: TRBJ1-2; abundance: once; CDR3aa: CASSEAAGYTF; CDR3nt: TGTGCCAGCAGTGAAGCTGCGGGCTACACCTTC
v_gene: TRBV4-1; d_gene: -; j_gene: TRBJ2-2; abundance: many; CDR3aa: CASSQVFTGHKRTGELFF; CDR3nt: TGCGCCAGCAGCCAAGTGTTCACAGGGCATAAACGCACCGGGGAGCTGTTTTTT
v_gene: TRBV4-3; d_gene: -; j_gene: TRBJ2-3; abundance: few; CDR3aa: CASSQESRVATQYF; CDR3nt: TGCGCCAGCAGCCAAGAGTCTCGGGTCGCTACGCAGTATTTT
v_gene: TRBV6-1; d_gene: -; j_gene: TRBJ1-2; abundance: once; CDR3aa: CASSEASFYGYTF; CDR3nt: TGTGCCAGCAGTGAAGCCAGTTTTTATGGCTACACCTTC
v_gene: TRBV4-3; d_gene: TRBD1; j_gene: TRBJ2-6; abundance: -; CDR3aa: CASSQGWTGIGANVLTF; CDR3nt: TGCGCCAGCAGCCAAGGGTGGACAGGGATTGGGGCCAACGTCCTGACTTTC
v_gene: TRBV4-1; d_gene: -; j_gene: TRBJ1-4; abundance: -; CDR3aa: CASSQDRTNEKLFF; CDR3nt: TGCGCCAGCAGCCAGGACAGAACTAATGAAAAACTGTTTTTT
v_gene: TRBV19; d_gene: TRBD1; j_gene: TRBJ2-5; abundance: -; CDR3aa: CASSIQGAKGETQYF; CDR3nt: TGTGCCAGTAGCATACAGGGGGCCAAAGGCGAGACCCAGTACTTC
v_gene: TRBV11-2; d_gene: -; j_gene: TRBJ2-5; abundance: -; CDR3aa: CASSPKETQYF; CDR3nt: TGTGCCAGCAGCCCAAAAGAGACCCAGTACTTC